This TCR beta chain came from a study of T-cell memory formation after mild COVID-19. In the study overall: Clustering of TCRs was largely donor specific.

The length of the CDR3 is 10 residues. V was shortened by 6 bases and J by 7 bases, with 9 bases between the two germline ends. Germline CDR1 and CDR2: DFQATT and SNEGSKA (reference sequence). About this clonotype: Its antigen is unidentified.

Whole-study results and caveats: Some clones that responded were present in memory (sampled pre-infection), which suggests cross-reactive memory joined. Second-wave clones reaching peak frequency on day 37 lacked confirmed SARS-CoV-2 specificity. Clones contracting across day 15 to 85 had a balanced CD4/CD8 profile; later expanding clones leaned CD4+.

Each CDR3 protein is one row after TCRdb ran MiXCR on the 5' RACE reads. This table has more than 150,000 distinct CDR3 sequences, approximately 17% appearing once. This receptor was identified in a man between 18 and 29 years old who had mild COVID-19 (a few samples of this study predate the infection). Cell type and time point are not known. The genes are TRBV20-1 and TRBJ2-5; D call uncertain. Specimen: PBMCs or a T cell subset sorted from them (not recorded which). The CDR3 region is CSALRSTQYF. CDR3 bases: TGCAGTGCCCTCCGGTCGACCCAGTACTTC.